What follows are 17 T cell receptor beta chains derived from one specimen sequenced in a study of CD8 T cells in ankylosing spondylitis. Whole-study findings and limits: Within ankylosing spondylitis blood, a TCR beta motif made up of roughly eight highly homologous variants appeared to be characteristic.

These receptors' targets are unknown. A single record per CDR3 protein comes from TCRdb applying MiXCR to the 5' RACE reads. This sample has some 700,000 distinct CDR3 sequences, with around 19% found just once. The sample consisted of blood, either unsorted or a sorted T cell fraction (not recorded which). These TCRs come from a male donor with ankylosing spondylitis.

This clonotype turned up a few times. The chain links TRBV27 to TRBJ2-7; no clear D gene. Trimming removed 0 bases at V and 3 bases at J, with 9 bases between. Germline V gives CDR1 MNHEY, CDR2 SMNVEV (reference sequence). CDR3 length equals 14 residues. CDR3 region: CASSLSIDLYEQYF. The CDR3 DNA is TGTGCCAGCAGTTTATCGATCGACCTCTACGAGCAGTACTTC.

This clonotype was seen many times. For the CDR3, the DNA is TGTGCCAGCAGAATCGAGGCGAACACCGGGGAGCTGTTTTTT. Its translation: CASRIEANTGELFF. This chain connects TRBV12-3 or TRBV12-4 to TRBJ2-2; no firm D call. V lost 6 bases and J 0 bases, leaving 8 bases between the germline ends. There are 14 residues in the CDR3.

This chain uses TRBV10-3 with TRBJ2-3, with 10 bases fitting TRBD2. This CDR3 spans 18 amino acids. Losses at the gene ends were 4 bases for V and 2 bases for J; bases not matched to a gene: 12. Per germline, CDR1 ENHRY and CDR2 SYGVKD. CDR3: CAISGRSASGSSTDTQYF. CDR3 coding DNA: TGTGCCATCAGTGGAAGGTCCGCTAGCGGGAGTTCCACAGATACGCAGTATTTT.

In this sample, this clonotype turned up a few times. The chain links TRBV28 to TRBJ1-2; 7 bases match TRBD1. The germline gives CDR1 MDHEN, CDR2 SYDVKM. The CDR3 runs to 14 residues. The junction had 7 bases not matched to a gene; V was cut back by 4 bases and J by 5 bases. For the CDR3, the DNA is TGTGCCAGCAGTTCCAACAGGGGCGTATATGGCTACACCTTC. Translated: CASSSNRGVYGYTF.

This clonotype was seen only a few times. The chain employs TRBV5-1 and TRBJ1-2; D is unresolved. CDR3 size: 12 residues. V gave up 6 bases and J gave up 0 bases, with 6 bases separating them. Germline CDR1 SGHRS, CDR2 YFSETQ. CDR3 coding DNA: TGCGCCAGCAAGGCGGCTAACTATGGCTACACCTTC. Translating it yields CASKAANYGYTF.

There are a few counts of this clonotype. V usage is TRBV5-1 and J usage is TRBJ1-2; no firm D call. The CDR3 is 17 residues long. CDR1 is SGHRS and CDR2 is YFSETQ in the germline V gene. The V and J ends lost 3 bases and 1 base respectively, with 19 bases between them. CDR3 coding DNA: TGCGCCAGCAGCTCCCCGGGTACAGAGACTAATAACTATGGCTACACCTTC. This gives the protein CASSSPGTETNNYGYTF.

V and J are TRBV12-3 or TRBV12-4 and TRBJ2-7; the match to TRBD1 covers 8 bases. The CDR3 spans 15 residues. V trimming: 6 bases; J trimming: 1 base; junction bases outside the gene matches: 8. CDR3 region: CASSPDRVVSYEQYF. The CDR3, as DNA: TGTGCCAGCAGCCCGGACAGGGTCGTTTCCTACGAGCAGTACTTC.

This clonotype was seen a few times. The rearrangement links TRBV7-8 to TRBJ2-7; 8 positions match TRBD1. The CDR3 loop spans 16 amino acids. Looked up from germline, CDR1 is SGHVS and CDR2 is FQNEAQ. V was pared by 5 bases and J by 4 bases, with 13 bases of the junction left unmatched. Written as DNA, the CDR3 is TGTGCCAGCAGCCCCCCCTACGGGACAGGCCCTTACGAGCAGTACTTC. It is translated as CASSPPYGTGPYEQYF.

The rearrangement links TRBV4-1 to TRBJ2-7, with TRBD1 identical over 7 bases. This CDR3 comprises 14 residues. J gave up 5 bases and V 4 bases, and 8 bases lay outside the gene matches. The germline gives CDR1 MGHRA, CDR2 YSYEKL. The CDR3 loop is CASSPWDSGDEQYF. The CDR3 DNA reads TGCGCCAGCAGCCCCTGGGACAGTGGTGACGAGCAGTACTTC.

In its sample, this clonotype was seen a few times. The gene calls are TRBV18 and TRBJ1-5; D is undetermined. V dropped 1 base and J dropped 0 bases, with 7 bases sitting between them. Germline loops: CDR1 KGHSH, CDR2 LQKENI. CDR3 length: 15 residues. This chain's CDR3 is CASSPLGDSNQPQHF. CDR3 nucleotide sequence: TGTGCCAGCTCACCACTCGGGGATAGCAATCAGCCCCAGCATTTT.

This clonotype was detected only a few times. This chain connects TRBV16 to TRBJ2-7; TRBD1 agrees at 9 bases. The germline V gene has CDR1 KGHSY and CDR2 FQNENV. CDR3 size: 15 residues. The ends lost 5 bases at V and 4 bases at J; junction bases unmatched: 9. The CDR3 protein is CASSGGTGTLYEQYF. DNA for the CDR3: TGTGCCAGCAGCGGAGGGACAGGGACTTTGTACGAGCAGTACTTC.

Many counts were recorded for this clonotype. The chain combines TRBV2 with TRBJ1-1; tentatively, D is TRBD1 (5 bases). The CDR3 is 14 residues long. The germline gives CDR1 SNHLY, CDR2 FYNNEI. V was clipped by 7 bases and J by 3 bases, with 15 bases between them. The CDR3 bases are TGTGCCAGCATTAGTATAGGAGGGGACACTGAAGCTTTCTTT. This codes for CASISIGGDTEAFF. Full variable domain (missing parts from reference TRBV2 and TRBJ1-1): EPEVTQTPSHQVTQMGQEVILRCVPISNHLYFYWYRQILGQKVEFLVSFYNNEISEKSEIFDDQFSVERPDGSNFTLKIRSTKLEDSAMYFCASISIGGDTEAFFGQGTRLTVV.

This clonotype showed up just a few times. This sequence joins TRBV20-1 and TRBJ2-3; 9 nucleotides line up with TRBD2. With 6 bases clipped from V and 2 bases from J, the junction kept 9 bases outside the gene matches. Per the germline V gene, CDR1 is DFQATT and CDR2 is SNEGSKA (reference sequence). CDR3 length: 15 amino acids. The CDR3 reads CSASGLARPTDTQYF. CDR3 bases: TGCAGTGCCTCGGGACTAGCTCGTCCCACAGATACGCAGTATTTT.

V and J are TRBV9 and TRBJ1-1; D is unresolved. There are 14 residues in the CDR3. Germline V CDR1 and CDR2: SGDLS, YYNGEE. V lost 0 bases and J lost 0, with 6 bases in between. The CDR3 loop reads CASSVAGLNTEAFF. Written as DNA, the CDR3 is TGTGCCAGCAGCGTAGCGGGGTTGAACACTGAAGCTTTCTTT.

This clonotype was recorded at least ten times. V and J are TRBV5-1 and TRBJ2-5; the match to TRBD1 covers 7 bases. CDR1 is SGHRS and CDR2 is YFSETQ in the germline V gene. With 7 bases clipped from V and 3 bases from J, the junction kept 21 bases outside the gene matches. The CDR3 covers 18 residues. The CDR3 DNA follows: TGCGCCAGCGTCCTTGCCGACAGGGAAGCGTGTCCGAAAGAGACCCAGTACTTC. Its translation: CASVLADREACPKETQYF.

This clonotype has a handful of counts. The chain uses TRBV20-1 and TRBJ1-1; 12 positions agree with TRBD1. The CDR3 sequence is 17 residues long. Germline V CDR1 and CDR2: DFQATT, SNEGSKA (reference sequence). V was pared by 1 base and J by 4 bases, with 10 bases of the junction left unmatched. This chain's CDR3 is CSARGYWGQGAFTEAFF. CDR3 sequence (DNA): TGCAGTGCTAGAGGGTATTGGGGACAGGGGGCTTTCACTGAAGCTTTCTTT.

This clonotype was recorded a few times. The V call is TRBV24-1, the J call TRBJ2-2, with D possibly TRBD2 on 6 matching bases. The CDR3 sequence is 13 residues long. CDR1 and CDR2 (germline): KGHDR, SFDVKD. V dropped 3 bases and J dropped 8 bases, with 9 bases sitting between them. The CDR3 region is CATSDGGRGELFF. The CDR3 DNA sequence: TGTGCCACCAGTGATGGGGGGAGAGGGGAGCTGTTTTTT.